This TCR beta chain appears in the sequencing data of a study of blood T cell repertoires in COVID-19. Across the whole study: COVID-19 samples collected from the United States, Italy and Spain covered acute and convalescent phases. Nucleic acid was either cDNA or gDNA, and it came from T cells, B-cell-depleted T cells, or PBMCs.

Study processing details: The assay estimated nucleated cells by amplifying reference gene primers. Only in-frame clones appear in the TCRdb table, and some are missing; sequencing was by immunoSEQ multiplex PCR. V and J calls and clone size are copied from that table; D and trimming were computed from the DNA. In the table there are 10,000 to 11,000 clones, roughly 76% of which are singletons. From germline, CDR1 is SGDLS and CDR2 YYNGEE. Trimming removed 4 bases from V and 0 bases from J, with 11 bases in between. This CDR3 has 15 amino acids. J is TRBJ2-1 and V is TRBV9, with D perhaps matching TRBD1 (6 bases). This clonotype was sampled from a man between 70 and 80 years old with active COVID-19. The sequenced sample consisted of peripheral blood. CDR3 sequence (DNA): TGTGCCAGCAGCCGTACAGGGACCTCCTACAATGAGCAGTTCTTC. Protein product: CASSRTGTSYNEQFF.